This T cell receptor (beta chain) was observed in a study of T cells after yellow fever vaccination. TCRdb ran MiXCR on the 5' RACE reads and lists one entry per CDR3 protein. Among hundreds of thousands of distinct CDR3 sequences listed, approximately 13% were seen once. V shed 0 bases and J shed 5 bases, with 10 bases lying between them. The CDR3 sequence is 14 residues long. Germline CDR1 LGHDT, CDR2 YNNKEL (reference sequence). J is TRBJ2-5 and V is TRBV3-1, with D perhaps TRBD2 (6 bases). The specimen was PBMCs, collected on the day of the yellow fever booster vaccination. The source is a man aged 25 to 40 who received the YFV17D yellow fever vaccine. CDR3 bases: TGTGCCAGCAGCCAAGAGGCTGGGGGGGAGACCCAGTACTTC. This translates into CASSQEAGGETQYF.